The sequence of this T cell receptor (beta chain) was determined in a study of CD8+CD57+ T cells in acquired aplastic anemia. About the study: Mean DNA quantity obtained from sorted CD4+ and CD8+ cells was approximately 3 ug.

Investigators profiled TCR beta VDJ and CDR3 from genomic DNA template. MiXCR, applied by TCRdb to the reads, yields one record per CDR3 protein. This sample has about 470,000 distinct CDR3 sequences; less than 35% occur once, and the top ten carry around 0.82%. Study-wide results and caveats: Patients and controls were found to share 25 to 35 CD8+ CDR3 sequences. CD8+ Simpson's diversity showed no significant patient-control difference.

This clonotype was recorded at least ten times. As yet, its antigen is unknown. With 4 bases clipped from V and 6 bases from J, the junction kept 5 bases outside the gene matches. Germline V gene lookup returns CDR1 SGDLS and CDR2 YYNGEE. The CDR3 totals 13 residues. CD8+CD57+ cell expansion had been shown by flow cytometry in patients chosen for sequencing. Every one of the patients had aplastic anemia (severe, acquired). The gene calls are TRBV9 and TRBJ1-2, with TRBD1 matching over 8 bases. Sequencing was carried out using sorted CD4+, CD8+, or CD8+CD57+ T cells (not recorded which) from PBMCs. This receptor was identified in a human donor with aplastic anemia. The CDR3 nucleotides are TGTGCCAGCAGCCCCCGGGACAGGAATGGCTACACCTTC. Its translation is CASSPRDRNGYTF.